This T cell receptor beta chain was observed in a study of control samples from healthy donors and cancer patients. Sequenced by immunoSEQ multiplex PCR; TCRdb stores in-frame clones only, minus some. This sample has about 120,000 clones, with around 89% found just once. In germline, CDR1 is MNHEY, CDR2 SVGAGI. The CDR3 sequence is 13 residues long. Trimming at V came to 11 bases and at J to 2 bases, leaving 8 bases not matched to a gene. The clonotype originates from a man in his fifties or sixties in good health. Sequenced input: blood. The chain combines TRBV6-5 with TRBJ2-7, with 8 bases aligning to TRBD1. CDR3 loop: CAGLGQGTYEQYF. As DNA, the CDR3 is TGTGCCGGTCTAGGACAGGGTACCTACGAGCAGTACTTC.